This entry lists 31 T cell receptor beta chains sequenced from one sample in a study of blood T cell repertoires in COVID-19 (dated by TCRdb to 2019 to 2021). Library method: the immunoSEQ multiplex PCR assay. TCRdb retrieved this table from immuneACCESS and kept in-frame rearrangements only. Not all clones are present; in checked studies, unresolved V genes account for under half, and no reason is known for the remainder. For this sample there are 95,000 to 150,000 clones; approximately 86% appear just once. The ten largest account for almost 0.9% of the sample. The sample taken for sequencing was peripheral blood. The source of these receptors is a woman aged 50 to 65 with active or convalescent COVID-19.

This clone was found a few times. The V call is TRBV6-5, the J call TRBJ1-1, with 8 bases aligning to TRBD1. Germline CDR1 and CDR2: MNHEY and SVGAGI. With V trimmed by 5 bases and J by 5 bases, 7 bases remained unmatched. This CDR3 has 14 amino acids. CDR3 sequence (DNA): TGTGCCAGCAGTACCCGGACAGGGAGTACTGAAGCTTTCTTT. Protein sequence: CASSTRTGSTEAFF.

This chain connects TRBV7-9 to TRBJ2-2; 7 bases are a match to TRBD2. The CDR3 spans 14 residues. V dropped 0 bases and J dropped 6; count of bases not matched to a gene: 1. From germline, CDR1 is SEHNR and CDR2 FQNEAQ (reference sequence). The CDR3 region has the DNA TGTGCCAGCAGCTTAGCTGGGGGGGCCGGGGAGCTGTTTTTT. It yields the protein CASSLAGGAGELFF.

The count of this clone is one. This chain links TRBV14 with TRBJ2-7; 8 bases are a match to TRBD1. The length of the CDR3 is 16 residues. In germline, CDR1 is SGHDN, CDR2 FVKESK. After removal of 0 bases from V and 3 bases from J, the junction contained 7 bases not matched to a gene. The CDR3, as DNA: TGTGCCAGCAGCCAAGATCTCGCAGGGGGCCGCTACGAGCAGTACTTC. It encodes CASSQDLAGGRYEQYF.

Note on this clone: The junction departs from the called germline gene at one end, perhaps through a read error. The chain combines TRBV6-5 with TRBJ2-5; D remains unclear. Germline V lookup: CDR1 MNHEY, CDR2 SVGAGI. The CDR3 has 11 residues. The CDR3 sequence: CASSYREAQYF. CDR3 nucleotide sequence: TGTGCCAGCAGTTATCGAGAGGCCCAGTACTTC.

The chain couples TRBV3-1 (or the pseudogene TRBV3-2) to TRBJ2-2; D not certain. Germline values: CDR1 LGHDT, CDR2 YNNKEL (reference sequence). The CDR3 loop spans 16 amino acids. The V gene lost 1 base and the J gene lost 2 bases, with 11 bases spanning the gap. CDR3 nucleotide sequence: TGTGCCAGCAGCCAAGTAATAGTCCTTAACACCGGGGAGCTGTTTTTT. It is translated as CASSQVIVLNTGELFF.

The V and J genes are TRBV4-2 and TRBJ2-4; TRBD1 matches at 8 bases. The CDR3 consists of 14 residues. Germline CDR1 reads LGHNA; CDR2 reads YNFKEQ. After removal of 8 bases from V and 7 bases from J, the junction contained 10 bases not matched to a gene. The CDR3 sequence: CASGAGDRMNIQYF. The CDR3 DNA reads TGTGCCAGCGGGGCTGGGGACAGGATGAACATTCAGTACTTC.

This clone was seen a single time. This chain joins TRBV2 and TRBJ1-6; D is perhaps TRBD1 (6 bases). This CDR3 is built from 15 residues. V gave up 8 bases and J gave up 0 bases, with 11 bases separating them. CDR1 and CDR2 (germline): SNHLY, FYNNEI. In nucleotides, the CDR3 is TGTGCCAGCGGCAGACAGGACTCCTATAATTCACCCCTCCACTTT. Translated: CASGRQDSYNSPLHF. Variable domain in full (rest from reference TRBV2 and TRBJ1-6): EPEVTQTPSHQVTQMGQEVILRCVPISNHLYFYWYRQILGQKVEFLVSFYNNEISEKSEIFDDQFSVERPDGSNFTLKIRSTKLEDSAMYFCASGRQDSYNSPLHFGNGTRLTVT.

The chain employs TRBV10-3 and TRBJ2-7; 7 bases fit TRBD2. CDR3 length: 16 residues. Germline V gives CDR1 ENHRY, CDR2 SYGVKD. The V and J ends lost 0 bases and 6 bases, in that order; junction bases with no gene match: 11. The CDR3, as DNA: TGTGCCATCAGTGAGTCGTCTTACGGACTAGTTAGCGAGCAGTACTTC. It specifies CAISESSYGLVSEQYF.

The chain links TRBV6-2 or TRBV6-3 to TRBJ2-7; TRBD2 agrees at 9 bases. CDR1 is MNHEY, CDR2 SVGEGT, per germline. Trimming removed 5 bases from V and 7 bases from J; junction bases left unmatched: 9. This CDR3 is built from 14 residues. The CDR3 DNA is TGTGCCAGCAGTGACGGACTAGCGCCGCGGGAGCAGTACTTC. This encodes CASSDGLAPREQYF.

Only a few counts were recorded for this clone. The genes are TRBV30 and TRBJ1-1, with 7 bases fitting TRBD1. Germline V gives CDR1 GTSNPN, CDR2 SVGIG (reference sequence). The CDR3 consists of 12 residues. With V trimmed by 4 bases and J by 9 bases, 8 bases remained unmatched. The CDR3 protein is CAWMSTGQQAFF. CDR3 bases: TGTGCCTGGATGTCAACGGGACAGCAAGCTTTCTTT.

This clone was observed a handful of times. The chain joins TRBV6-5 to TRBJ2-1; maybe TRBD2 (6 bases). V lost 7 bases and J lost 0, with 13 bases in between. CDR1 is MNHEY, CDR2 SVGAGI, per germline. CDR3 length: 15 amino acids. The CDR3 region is CASTSVGSSYNEQFF. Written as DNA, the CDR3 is TGTGCCAGCACCTCCGTCGGGAGCTCCTACAATGAGCAGTTCTTC.

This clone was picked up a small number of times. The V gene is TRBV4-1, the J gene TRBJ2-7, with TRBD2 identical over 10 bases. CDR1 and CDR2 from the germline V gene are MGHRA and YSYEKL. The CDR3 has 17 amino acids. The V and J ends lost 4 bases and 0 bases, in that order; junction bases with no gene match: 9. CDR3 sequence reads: CASSLYRTSGNSYEQYF. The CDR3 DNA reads TGCGCCAGCAGCCTATACCGGACTAGCGGCAACTCCTACGAGCAGTACTTC.

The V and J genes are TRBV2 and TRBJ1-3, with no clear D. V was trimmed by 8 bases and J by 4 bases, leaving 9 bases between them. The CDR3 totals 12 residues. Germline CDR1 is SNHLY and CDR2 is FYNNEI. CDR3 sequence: CASLAEGNTIYF. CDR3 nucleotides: TGTGCCAGCCTAGCCGAGGGAAACACCATATATTTT.

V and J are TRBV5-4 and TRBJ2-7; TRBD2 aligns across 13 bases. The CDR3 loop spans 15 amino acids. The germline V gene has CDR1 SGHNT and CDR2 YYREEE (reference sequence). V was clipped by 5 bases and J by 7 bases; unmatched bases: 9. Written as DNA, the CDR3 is TGTGCCAGCAGTCAAGGGGGACTAGCGGGAATTGAGCAGTACTTC. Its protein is CASSQGGLAGIEQYF.

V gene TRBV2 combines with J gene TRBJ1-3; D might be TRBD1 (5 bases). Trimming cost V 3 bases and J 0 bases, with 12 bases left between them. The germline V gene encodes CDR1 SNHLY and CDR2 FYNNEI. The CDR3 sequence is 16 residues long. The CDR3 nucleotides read TGTGCCAGCAGTGAGGGGGGAGGGTACTCTGGAAACACCATATATTTT. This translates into CASSEGGGYSGNTIYF.

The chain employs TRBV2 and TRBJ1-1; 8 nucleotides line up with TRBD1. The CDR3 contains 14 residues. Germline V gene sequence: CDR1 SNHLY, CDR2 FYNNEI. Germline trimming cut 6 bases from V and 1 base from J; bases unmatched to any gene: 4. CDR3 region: CASRDRAPNTEAFF. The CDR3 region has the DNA TGTGCCAGCAGGGACAGGGCCCCGAACACTGAAGCTTTCTTT.

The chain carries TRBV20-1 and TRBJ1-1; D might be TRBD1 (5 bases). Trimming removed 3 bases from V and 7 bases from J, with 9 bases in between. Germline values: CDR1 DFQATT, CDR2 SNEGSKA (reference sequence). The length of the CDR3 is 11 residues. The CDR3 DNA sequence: TGCAGTGCTAGGGATGACAGTGAAGCTTTCTTT. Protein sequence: CSARDDSEAFF.

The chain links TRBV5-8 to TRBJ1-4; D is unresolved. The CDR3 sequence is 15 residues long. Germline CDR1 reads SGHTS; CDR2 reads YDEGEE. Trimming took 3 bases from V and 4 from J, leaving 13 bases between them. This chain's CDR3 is CASSYRQAFNEKLFF. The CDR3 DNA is TGTGCCAGCAGCTACCGCCAGGCGTTTAATGAAAAACTGTTTTTT.

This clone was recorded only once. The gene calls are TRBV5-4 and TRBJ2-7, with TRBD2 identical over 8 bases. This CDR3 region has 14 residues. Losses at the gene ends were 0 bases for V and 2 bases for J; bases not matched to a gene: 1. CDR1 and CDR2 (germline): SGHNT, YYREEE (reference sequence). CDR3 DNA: TGTGCCAGCAGCTTGGGCGGGAGGACCTACGAGCAGTACTTC. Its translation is CASSLGGRTYEQYF.

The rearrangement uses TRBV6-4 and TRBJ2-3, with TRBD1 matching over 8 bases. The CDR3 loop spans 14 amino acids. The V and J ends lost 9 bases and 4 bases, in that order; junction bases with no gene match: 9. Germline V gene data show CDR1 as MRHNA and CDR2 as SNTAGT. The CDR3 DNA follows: TGTGCCAGTAGAATGGACAGGGTGTCAGATACGCAGTATTTT. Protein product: CASRMDRVSDTQYF.

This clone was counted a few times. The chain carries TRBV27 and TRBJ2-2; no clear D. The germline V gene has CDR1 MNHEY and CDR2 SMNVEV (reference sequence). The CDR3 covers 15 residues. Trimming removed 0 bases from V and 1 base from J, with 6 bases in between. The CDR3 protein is CASSLSGVNTGELFF. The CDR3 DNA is TGTGCCAGCAGTTTATCGGGCGTGAACACCGGGGAGCTGTTTTTT.

CDR3 sequence (DNA): TGTGCCAGCAGCTCCCGGACAGGGAACGAAGAGACCCAGTACTTC. Protein product: CASSSRTGNEETQYF. This chain uses TRBV7-2 with TRBJ2-5; TRBD1 aligns across 8 bases. Germline values: CDR1 SGHTA, CDR2 FQGNSA. There are 15 residues in the CDR3. J lost 3 bases, V lost 4 bases, and 7 bases had no gene match.

The DNA for the CDR3 is TGTGCCAGCAGCTTATCTACAGGGGGCGGCTCCTACGAGCAGTACTTC. Protein: CASSLSTGGGSYEQYF. This chain uses TRBV7-2 with TRBJ2-7; 9 bases are shared with TRBD1. J lost 0 bases, V lost 2 bases, and 5 bases had no gene match. CDR1 is SGHTA, CDR2 FQGNSA, per germline. The CDR3 length is 16 residues.

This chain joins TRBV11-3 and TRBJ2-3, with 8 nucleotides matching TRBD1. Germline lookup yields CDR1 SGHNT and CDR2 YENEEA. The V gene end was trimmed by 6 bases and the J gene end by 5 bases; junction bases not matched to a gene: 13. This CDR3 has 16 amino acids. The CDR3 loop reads CASSSRSAGGEDTQYF. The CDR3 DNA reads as TGTGCCAGCAGTTCCCGCTCGGCAGGGGGCGAAGATACGCAGTATTTT.

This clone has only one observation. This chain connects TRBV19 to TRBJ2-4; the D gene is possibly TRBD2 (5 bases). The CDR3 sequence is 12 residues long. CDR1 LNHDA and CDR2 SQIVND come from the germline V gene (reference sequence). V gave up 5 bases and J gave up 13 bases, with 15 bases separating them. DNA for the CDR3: TGTGCCAGTAGTCCCGAGGTCGGGAAGCAGTACTTC. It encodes CASSPEVGKQYF.

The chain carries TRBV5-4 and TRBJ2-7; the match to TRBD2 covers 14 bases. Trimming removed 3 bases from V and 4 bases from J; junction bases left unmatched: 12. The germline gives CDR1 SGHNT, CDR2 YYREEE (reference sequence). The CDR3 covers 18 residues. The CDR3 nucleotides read TGTGCCAGCAGCTCTATGACTAGCGGGAGGGCGCGGGGTTACGAGCAGTACTTC. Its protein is CASSSMTSGRARGYEQYF.

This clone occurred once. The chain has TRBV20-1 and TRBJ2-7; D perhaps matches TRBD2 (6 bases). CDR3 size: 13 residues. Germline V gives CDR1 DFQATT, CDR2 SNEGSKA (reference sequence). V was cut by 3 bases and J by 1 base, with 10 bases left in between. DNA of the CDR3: TGCAGTGCTAGTAGCGGAAGGTCCTACGAGCAGTACTTC. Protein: CSASSGRSYEQYF.

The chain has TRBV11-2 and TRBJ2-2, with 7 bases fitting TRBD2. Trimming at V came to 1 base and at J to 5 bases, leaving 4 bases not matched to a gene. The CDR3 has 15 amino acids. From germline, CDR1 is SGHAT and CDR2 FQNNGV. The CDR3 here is CASSLAGLSTGELFF. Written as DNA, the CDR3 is TGTGCCAGCAGCTTAGCGGGACTATCTACCGGGGAGCTGTTTTTT.

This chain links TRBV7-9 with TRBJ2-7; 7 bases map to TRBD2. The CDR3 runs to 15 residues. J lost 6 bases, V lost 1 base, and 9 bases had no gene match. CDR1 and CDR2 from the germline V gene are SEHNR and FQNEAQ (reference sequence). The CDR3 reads CASSLVGRAILEQYF. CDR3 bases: TGTGCCAGCAGCTTAGTAGGGAGGGCGATTCTCGAGCAGTACTTC.

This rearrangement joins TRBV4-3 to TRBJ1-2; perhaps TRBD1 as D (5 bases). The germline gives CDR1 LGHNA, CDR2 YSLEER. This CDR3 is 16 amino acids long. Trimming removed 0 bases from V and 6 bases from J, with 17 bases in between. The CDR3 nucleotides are TGCGCCAGCAGCCAAGATGTAGGTGGAGGGGCAGATGGCTACACCTTC. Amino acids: CASSQDVGGGADGYTF.

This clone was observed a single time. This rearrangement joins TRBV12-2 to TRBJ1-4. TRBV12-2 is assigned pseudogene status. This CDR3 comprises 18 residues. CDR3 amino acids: CASRLTDGGTGVDEKLFF. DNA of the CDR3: TGTGCAAGTCGCTTAACGGACGGCGGTACCGGGGTGGATGAAAAACTGTTTTTT.